These 26 T cell receptor beta chains originate from one sample sequenced in a study of cytotoxic CD8 clonotypes in ibrutinib-treated CLL. Measured with immunoSEQ multiplex PCR; TCRdb has only the in-frame clones, and not every one. The sample includes roughly 63,000 clones, around 60% of them seen just once. The starting material was PBMCs, obtained after 12 months of ibrutinib treatment. These receptor sequences come from a human donor with chronic lymphocytic leukemia.

This clone was detected only a few times. The chain recombines TRBV7-9 with TRBJ1-4, with 7 positions matching TRBD1. Germline V gene sequence: CDR1 SEHNR, CDR2 FQNEAQ (reference sequence). Trimming took 5 bases from V and 4 from J; bases not matched to a gene: 7. This CDR3 contains 15 residues. DNA of the CDR3: TGTGCCAGCAGCCCGATGACAGGGTATAATGAAAAACTGTTTTTT. Translated, it gives CASSPMTGYNEKLFF.

The V gene is TRBV28, the J gene TRBJ1-4; 8 bases fit TRBD1. The V gene end was trimmed by 6 bases and the J gene end by 8 bases; junction bases not matched to a gene: 17. CDR3 length: 17 amino acids. CDR1 and CDR2 from the germline V gene are MDHEN and SYDVKM. This chain's CDR3 is CASSPISKDRAGEKLFF. The CDR3 region has the DNA TGTGCCAGCAGCCCCATATCTAAGGACAGGGCTGGGGAAAAACTGTTTTTT.

This chain links TRBV19 with TRBJ1-1, with 8 bases fitting TRBD1. The germline V gene has CDR1 LNHDA and CDR2 SQIVND (reference sequence). This CDR3 comprises 13 residues. V shed 8 bases and J 6 bases; nucleotides not matched to a gene: 8. The DNA of the CDR3 is TGTGCCAGTGGCGCAGGGGGCAGATCTGAAGCTTTCTTT. As protein: CASGAGGRSEAFF.

This clone has a handful of counts. This chain joins TRBV5-4 and TRBJ2-3; D is possibly TRBD1 (6 bases). Trimming shortened V by 4 bases and J by 6 bases, and 12 bases separated the two germline ends. Germline CDR1 SGHNT, CDR2 YYREEE (reference sequence). The CDR3 length is 13 residues. The CDR3 sequence: CASSPPTGDTQYF. DNA of the CDR3: TGTGCCAGCAGCCCTCCCACAGGGGATACGCAGTATTTT. Based on the CDR3 plus reference TRBV5-4 and TRBJ2-3, the full variable domain is ETGVTQSPTHLIKTRGQQVTLRCSSQSGHNTVSWYQQALGQGPQFIFQYYREEENGRGNFPPRFSGLQFPNYSSELNVNALELDDSALYLCASSPPTGDTQYFGPGTRLTVL.

This clone was seen at least ten times. The genes are TRBV11-1 and TRBJ1-1; unclear D gene. This CDR3 comprises 11 residues. From germline, CDR1 is SGHAT and CDR2 FQDESV (reference sequence). Trimming stripped 0 bases from V and 11 bases from J, with 7 bases between. CDR3 sequence: CASSLAGLAFF. The CDR3, as DNA: TGTGCCAGCAGCTTAGCCGGTTTGGCTTTCTTT.

The V and J genes are TRBV5-1 and TRBJ2-1; TRBD2 matches at 9 bases. Germline values: CDR1 SGHRS, CDR2 YFSETQ. The junction had 9 bases not matched to a gene; V was cut back by 5 bases and J by 3 bases. This CDR3 comprises 16 residues. The CDR3 DNA reads TGCGCCAGCAGTTCGGGTAGCGGGGGATTCTACAATGAGCAGTTCTTC. It codes for CASSSGSGGFYNEQFF.

This clone has a handful of counts. The chain employs TRBV7-7 and TRBJ1-3; no firm D call. CDR1 is SSHAT and CDR2 is FNYEAQ in the germline V gene (reference sequence). The V end lost 5 bases, the J end lost 2 bases, and 7 bases lay between the germline ends. This CDR3 spans 13 amino acids. CDR3 nucleotides: TGTGCCAGCAGCAATAAGCCTGGAAACACCATATATTTT. Translating it yields CASSNKPGNTIYF.

This clone was detected only a few times. V and J are TRBV5-4 and TRBJ2-5; D gene uncertain. The CDR3 length is 12 residues. The V end lost 1 base, the J end lost 2 bases, and 3 bases lay between the germline ends. Germline V lookup: CDR1 SGHNT, CDR2 YYREEE (reference sequence). The CDR3 protein is CASSLPQETQYF. DNA of the CDR3: TGTGCCAGCAGCTTGCCGCAAGAGACCCAGTACTTC.

The table lists this clone with many counts. Mismatch with germline at one junction end may stem from a read error. The gene calls are TRBV5-8 and TRBJ1-6; D gene ambiguous. This CDR3 is 13 amino acids long. Per the germline V gene, CDR1 is SGHTS and CDR2 is YDEGEE. CDR3 loop: CASSRSDNSPLHF. The CDR3 DNA reads as TGTGCCAGCAGCCGCTCCGATAATTCACCCCTCCACTTT.

This clone was recorded at least ten times. The chain joins TRBV28 to TRBJ2-3; tentative D call: TRBD1 (6 bases). CDR3 length: 13 amino acids. Looked up from germline, CDR1 is MDHEN and CDR2 is SYDVKM. V lost 6 bases and J lost 4, with 11 bases in between. The CDR3 nucleotides are TGTGCCAGCAGCGGGACAATCCCAGATACGCAGTATTTT. Translating gives CASSGTIPDTQYF.

This clone appeared many times. CDR3 DNA: TGTGCCAGCAGTTCCGACTACGAGCAGTACTTC. Translated, it gives CASSSDYEQYF. The chain is built from TRBV28 and TRBJ2-7; D gene ambiguous. Germline values: CDR1 MDHEN, CDR2 SYDVKM. V shed 4 bases and J shed 3 bases, with 4 bases lying between them. The CDR3 is made up of 11 amino acids. The full variable domain, with the rest looked up from reference TRBV28 and TRBJ2-7, is DVKVTQSSRYLVKRTGEKVFLECVQDMDHENMFWYRQDPGLGLRLIYFSYDVKMKEKGDIPEGYSVSREKKERFSLILESASTNQTSMYLCASSSDYEQYFGPGTRLTVT.

V and J are TRBV21-1 and TRBJ1-5; the table's D gene call, TRBD1, was not cross checked with the DNA. TRBV21-1 is a known pseudogene. The length of the CDR3 is 19 residues. The CDR3 protein is CASSKKGGKQEHSNQPQHF. The CDR3 nucleotides are TGTGCCAGCAGCAAAAAAGGGGGAAAACAGGAACATAGCAATCAGCCCCAGCATTTT.

The chain couples TRBV7-9 to TRBJ1-1; the match to TRBD1 covers 10 bases. The CDR3 extends over 15 amino acids. V shed 5 bases and J 0 bases; nucleotides not matched to a gene: 3. Germline V lookup: CDR1 SEHNR, CDR2 FQNEAQ (reference sequence). CDR3 in DNA: TGTGCCAGCAGCCGCGGGACAGGGGTGAACACTGAAGCTTTCTTT. As protein: CASSRGTGVNTEAFF.

The chain employs TRBV2 and TRBJ2-7; weak D call: TRBD1 (7 bases). The V end was cut by 4 bases, the J end by 2 bases, with 18 bases between. Germline V gives CDR1 SNHLY, CDR2 FYNNEI. The CDR3 is 16 amino acids. The CDR3 region has the DNA TGTGCCAGCAGTGGTAGGGCCAGGGGGGACGCCTACGAGCAGTACGTC. This encodes CASSGRARGDAYEQYV.

The chain recombines TRBV5-5 with TRBJ2-7, with a possible D match to TRBD2 (5 bases). The germline gives CDR1 SGHKS, CDR2 YYEKEE (reference sequence). The CDR3 sequence is 13 residues long. The ends were cut back, 2 bases at V and 4 bases at J, with 10 bases in the middle. The CDR3 DNA reads TGTGCCAGCAGCTTCGGCAGGAGGTACGAGCAGTACTTC. Translating it yields CASSFGRRYEQYF.

This clone came up once. J is TRBJ2-6 and V is TRBV14; TRBD1 is a possible D gene (5 bases). The CDR3 extends over 13 amino acids. Per germline, CDR1 SGHDN and CDR2 FVKESK. Between the trimmed V and J ends, which lost 2 bases and 16 bases, there was a span of 15 bases. For the CDR3, the DNA is TGTGCCAGCAGCCAATACTTGCAGGGAACACTGACTTTC. Translation gives CASSQYLQGTLTF.

The CDR3: CASTSTVFNQPQHF. As DNA, the CDR3 is TGTGCCAGTACGTCGACAGTTTTCAATCAGCCCCAGCATTTT. The genes are TRBV19 and TRBJ1-5, with a possible D match to TRBD1 (5 bases). The V end was cut by 7 bases, the J end by 3 bases, with 13 bases between. The CDR3 has 14 amino acids. Germline V lookup: CDR1 LNHDA, CDR2 SQIVND (reference sequence).

V and J are TRBV10-3 and TRBJ2-1; D could derive from TRBD1 or TRBD2 (5 bases each). The CDR3 runs 14 residues. V gave up 6 bases and J gave up 4 bases, with 13 bases separating them. Germline V gene sequence: CDR1 ENHRY, CDR2 SYGVKD. The CDR3 sequence is CAIRGERLYNEQFF. The CDR3 DNA is TGTGCCATCAGGGGGGAACGCCTTTACAATGAGCAGTTCTTC.

This clone was seen a handful of times. V and J are TRBV6-1 and TRBJ1-6; unclear D gene. Germline loops: CDR1 MNHNS, CDR2 SASEGT. The CDR3 is 12 residues long. Between the trimmed V and J ends, which lost 3 bases and 14 bases, there was a span of 11 bases. The CDR3 DNA follows: TGTGCCAGCAGTGATCACAGATTTTCCCTCCACTTT. Translated: CASSDHRFSLHF.

At least ten counts were recorded for this clone. The chain recombines TRBV6-5 with TRBJ1-4; D is perhaps TRBD1 (6 bases). Germline V gene data show CDR1 as MNHEY and CDR2 as SVGAGI. Trimming took off 4 bases at V and 5 bases at J, with 14 bases between the two ends. CDR3 size: 15 residues. CDR3 in amino acids: CASSSGQPVNEKLFF. DNA for the CDR3: TGTGCCAGCAGTTCCGGACAGCCAGTAAATGAAAAACTGTTTTTT.

The rearrangement uses TRBV27 and TRBJ2-2; no reliable D call. Germline CDR1 MNHEY, CDR2 SMNVEV (reference sequence). The CDR3 runs to 13 residues. The ends were cut back, 3 bases at V and 6 bases at J, with 8 bases in the middle. CDR3 residues: CASSFITAGELFF. The CDR3 DNA follows: TGTGCCAGCAGTTTCATAACGGCCGGGGAGCTGTTTTTT.

This rearrangement joins TRBV6-5 to TRBJ2-5; 7 bases align to TRBD2. The CDR3 length is 13 residues. Germline assignment: CDR1 MNHEY and CDR2 SVGAGI. V trimming: 6 bases; J trimming: 5 bases; junction bases outside the gene matches: 6. The CDR3 loop is CASSGRSGETQYF. The CDR3 coding sequence is TGTGCCAGCAGCGGGAGGTCTGGGGAGACCCAGTACTTC.

V gene TRBV14 combines with J gene TRBJ2-1, with a tentative D call TRBD1 (6 bases). Trimming cost V 1 base and J 5 bases, with 12 bases left between them. The CDR3 has 15 amino acids. The germline V gene encodes CDR1 SGHDN and CDR2 FVKESK. CDR3 nucleotides: TGTGCCAGCAGCCAAGCGAGGCCAGGGGACAATGAGCAGTTCTTC. Translation: CASSQARPGDNEQFF. Filled out from reference TRBV14 and TRBJ2-1, the complete variable domain reads EAGVTQFPSHSVIEKGQTVTLRCDPISGHDNLYWYRRVMGKEIKFLLHFVKESKQDESGMPNNRFLAERTGGTYSTLKVQPAELEDSGVYFCASSQARPGDNEQFFGPGTRLTVL.

This clone has a count of ten or more. This chain connects TRBV7-6 to TRBJ1-3, with unresolved D. Trimming took 4 bases from V and 0 from J, leaving 7 bases between them. The germline V gene has CDR1 SGHVS and CDR2 FNYEAQ. The CDR3 totals 14 residues. This CDR3 is CASSYSSSGNTIYF. The CDR3 DNA is TGTGCCAGCAGCTACAGCAGCTCTGGAAACACCATATATTTT.

This clone appeared a few times. DNA for the CDR3: TGTGCCAGCAGCTTGGACGTGGCTGGCGCAGGCTACACCTTC. It yields the protein CASSLDVAGAGYTF. The chain is built from TRBV5-6 and TRBJ1-2, with D hard to call. The CDR3 contains 14 residues. V gave up 0 bases and J gave up 8 bases, with 14 bases separating them. The V gene's germline CDR1 is SGHDT and CDR2 YYEEEE.

The chain has TRBV11-2 and TRBJ1-6, with D possibly TRBD1 on 5 matching bases. CDR1 and CDR2 from the germline V gene are SGHAT and FQNNGV. There are 13 residues in the CDR3. V lost 5 bases and J 14 bases, leaving 16 bases between the germline ends. CDR3 nucleotide sequence: TGTGCCAGCAGCGGAAATCGACAGCGGTCCCTCCACTTT. Its protein is CASSGNRQRSLHF.